These 9 T cell receptor beta chains share one sample of origin, sequenced in a study of CD8 T cells in Susac syndrome. RNA, at about 0.5 to 1 ug, was reverse transcribed with random hexamers. TCRdb reprocessed the immunoSEQ multiplex PCR reads via MiXCR and lists one record per CDR3 protein. Of 100,000 to 150,000 distinct CDR3 sequences listed, over 85% were seen once; the top ten hold more than 0.2%. Sequenced: CD8+ T cells from PBMCs. Receptors were obtained from a human donor with Susac syndrome.

This clonotype has a single count. The J gene is TRBJ1-2, the V gene TRBV7-9; unclear D gene. The germline V and J ends were trimmed by 0 bases and 2 bases, with 4 bases remaining between them. CDR3 length: 13 residues. CDR1 and CDR2 (germline): SEHNR, FQNEAQ (reference sequence). The CDR3 coding sequence is TGTGCCAGCAGCTTAGCTGACAACTATGGCTACACCTTC. Translated, it gives CASSLADNYGYTF.

V gene TRBV30 combines with J gene TRBJ1-1; no firm D call. CDR3 length equals 13 residues. Germline V gene data show CDR1 as GTSNPN and CDR2 as SVGIG (reference sequence). V was pared by 4 bases and J by 7 bases, with 16 bases between. The CDR3 DNA follows: TGTGCCTGGACTCCGGGCCCCTCGGGTGAAGCTTTCTTT. Encoded protein: CAWTPGPSGEAFF.

The chain has TRBV4-3 and TRBJ1-1, with D unresolved. The CDR3 is 15 amino acids. Trimming shortened V by 3 bases and J by 1 base, and 12 bases separated the two germline ends. CDR1 is LGHNA and CDR2 is YSLEER in the germline V gene. In DNA, the CDR3 is TGCGCCAGCAGCCAGAGTCGTAGCACGAACACTGAAGCTTTCTTT. Translation gives CASSQSRSTNTEAFF.

This clonotype has just a few counts. The chain links TRBV7-9 to TRBJ2-7; 11 bases fit TRBD1. The CDR3 is 14 amino acids. Germline lookup yields CDR1 SEHNR and CDR2 FQNEAQ (reference sequence). Trimming took 4 bases from V and 6 from J; bases not matched to a gene: 5. The CDR3 DNA reads as TGTGCCAGCAGCTCACCGGGACAGGGGGTCGAGCAGTACTTC. The encoded protein is CASSSPGQGVEQYF. Supplemented by reference TRBV7-9 and TRBJ2-7, the full variable domain reads DTGVSQNPRHKITKRGQNVTFRCDPISEHNRLYWYRQTLGQGPEFLTYFQNEAQLEKSRLLSDRFSAERPKGSFSTLEIQRTEQGDSAMYLCASSSPGQGVEQYFGPGTRLTVT.

The chain uses TRBV18 and TRBJ1-1; no clear D. This CDR3 has 15 residues. Germline-derived CDR1 and CDR2 are KGHSH and LQKENI. Trimming left V 0 bases short and J 1 base short, with 9 bases between. The CDR3 spells CASSPPGEGNTEAFF. The CDR3 region has the DNA TGTGCCAGCTCACCACCTGGCGAGGGGAACACTGAAGCTTTCTTT.

This rearrangement joins TRBV2 to TRBJ1-5, with TRBD1 as a possible D gene (6 bases). V gave up 1 base and J gave up 0 bases, with 13 bases separating them. The CDR3 covers 17 residues. Germline V gene sequence: CDR1 SNHLY, CDR2 FYNNEI. DNA of the CDR3: TGTGCCAGCAGTGAAGGTCAGGGGCACTATAGCAATCAGCCCCAGCATTTT. Its translation: CASSEGQGHYSNQPQHF.

In its sample, this clonotype was seen once. CDR3: CSASSGGLNQETQYF. The CDR3 DNA reads as TGCAGTGCTAGTTCAGGGGGCCTTAACCAAGAGACCCAGTACTTC. V gene TRBV20-1 combines with J gene TRBJ2-5; 8 positions match TRBD1. The germline gives CDR1 DFQATT, CDR2 SNEGSKA (reference sequence). V was clipped by 3 bases and J by 0 bases; unmatched bases: 6. CDR3 size: 15 residues.

The chain employs TRBV5-1 and TRBJ2-7, with 9 positions matching TRBD1. Germline loops: CDR1 SGHRS, CDR2 YFSETQ. The CDR3 is 18 amino acids. V trimming: 0 bases; J trimming: 0 bases; junction bases outside the gene matches: 10. The CDR3 is CASSLAEYGQGLSYEQYF. The CDR3 region has the DNA TGCGCCAGCAGCTTGGCCGAATATGGACAGGGGCTCTCCTACGAGCAGTACTTC.

The chain couples TRBV7-6 to TRBJ2-1; no reliable D call. The CDR3 contains 14 residues. Germline values: CDR1 SGHVS, CDR2 FNYEAQ. Trimming stripped 1 base from V and 3 bases from J, with 7 bases between. The CDR3: CASSLDGLYNEQFF. The CDR3 DNA is TGTGCCAGCAGCTTAGATGGCCTCTACAATGAGCAGTTCTTC.